The rows below give T cell receptor beta chains drawn from one sample of a study of blood T cell repertoires in COVID-19. Sequencing used immunoSEQ multiplex PCR; TCRdb keeps in-frame clones, though not all of them. The sample includes fewer than 500,000 clones, about 80% seen only once; the top ten take 1.1%. Sequenced input: peripheral blood. Receptors originate from a human donor with acute or convalescent COVID-19. The donor label of this sample is uncertain. CDR3s include the opening cysteine and the closing phenylalanine or tryptophan. D genes are given only for firm matches. Size tells how often a clone was seen (once, few, many) or the class of an expanded clone, and some rows leave it out.

>TRBD2|few|TRBJ2-1|TRBV16
TGTGCCAGCAGCCAATCGATGGGGGGGGGACTGAATGAGCAGTTCTTC
CASSQSMGGGLNEQFF
>TRBD1|once|TRBJ2-1|TRBV6-5
TGTGCCAGCGGGGACAGGGTTTCCTACAATGAGCAGTTCTTC
CASGDRVSYNEQFF
>TRBD1|.|TRBJ1-2|TRBV9
TGTGCCAGCAGCGGGGGACAGGCTGGGGTCTATGGCTACACCTTC
CASSGGQAGVYGYTF
>.|few|TRBJ2-2|TRBV5-5
TGTGCCAGCAGCTTGAGGGGCGACGGGGAGCTGTTTTTT
CASSLRGDGELFF
>.|.|TRBJ1-3|TRBV7-8
TGTGCCAGCAGCTCAGGGCAAGGAGCTGGAAACACCATATATTTT
CASSSGQGAGNTIYF
>TRBD1|once|TRBJ2-6|TRBV3-1/TRBV3-2
TGTGCCAGCAGCCCACAGGGGGCGCGGGGGGCCAACGTCCTGACTTTC
CASSPQGARGANVLTF
>TRBD2|.|TRBJ2-7|TRBV19
TGTGCCAGTAGTAGATCTAGCGGGGGGCTTTACGAGCAGTACTTC
CASSRSSGGLYEQYF
>.|.|TRBJ1-2|TRBV10-3
TGTGCCATCAGTGGGGCAGATATGAGACCTAACTATGGCTACACCTTC
CAISGADMRPNYGYTF
>.|.|TRBJ1-3|TRBV5-1
TGCGCCAGCAGCTTAATCGGCAGGGCTAGCTCTGGAAACACCATATATTTT
CASSLIGRASSGNTIYF
>.|.|TRBJ2-2|TRBV5-1
TGCGCCAGCAGCTTGGGAACGGCGGGCACAAACACCGGGGAGCTGTTTTTT
CASSLGTAGTNTGELFF
>.|.|TRBJ2-1|TRBV28
TGTGCCAGCAGAGGATTTACAGGGTTTAATGAGCAGTTCTTC
CASRGFTGFNEQFF
>TRBD1|.|TRBJ2-5|TRBV28
TGTGCCAGCAGCGAACACAGGGGACAAGAGACCCAGTACTTC
CASSEHRGQETQYF
>TRBD1|few|TRBJ1-2|TRBV23-1
TGCGCCAGCAGTCAATTCTCGGGACAGGGACCCCCCCAAACCTACACCTTC
CASSQFSGQGPPQTYTF
>TRBD1|.|TRBJ1-1|TRBV18
TGTGCCAGCAATACCGGGACAGGGGGCCGAAACACTGAAGCTTTCTTT
CASNTGTGGRNTEAFF
>.|.|TRBJ1-5|TRBV19
TGTGCCAGTAATTGGAGTCGGAATCAGCCCCAGCATTTT
CASNWSRNQPQHF
>TRBD1|.|TRBJ2-5|TRBV11-2
TGTGCCAGCAGCATATCCCTACAGGGGCTGGAGACCCAGTACTTC
CASSISLQGLETQYF
>TRBD1|once|TRBJ2-7|TRBV6-5
TGTGCCAGTTACCCGGGACAGAGATCCTACGAGCAGTACTTC
CASYPGQRSYEQYF
>.|.|TRBJ1-6|TRBV6-5
TGTGCCAGCAGAACCACCACTTTTTCACCCCTCCACTTT
CASRTTTFSPLHF